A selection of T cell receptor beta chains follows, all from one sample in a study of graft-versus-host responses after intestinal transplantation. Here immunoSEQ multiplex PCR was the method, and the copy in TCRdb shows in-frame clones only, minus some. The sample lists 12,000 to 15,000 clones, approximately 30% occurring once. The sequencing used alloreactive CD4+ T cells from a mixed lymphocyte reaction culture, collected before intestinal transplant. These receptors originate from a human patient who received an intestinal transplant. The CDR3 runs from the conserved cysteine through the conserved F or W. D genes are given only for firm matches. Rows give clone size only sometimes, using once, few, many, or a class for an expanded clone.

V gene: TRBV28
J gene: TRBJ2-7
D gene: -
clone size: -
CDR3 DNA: TGTGCCAGCAGCTCTCAGGGGGGAGGGGGCGCCTACGAGCAGTACTTC
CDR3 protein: CASSSQGGGGAYEQYF

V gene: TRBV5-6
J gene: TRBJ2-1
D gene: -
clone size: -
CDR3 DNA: TGTGCCAGCAGCTTGGCGGGGGAGAACTACAATGAGCAGTTCTTC
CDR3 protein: CASSLAGENYNEQFF

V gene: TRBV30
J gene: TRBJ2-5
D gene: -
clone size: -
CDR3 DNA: TGTGCCTGGAGTGTCCGTTGGACCGAGGCTTTATACTTC
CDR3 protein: CAWSVRWTEALYF

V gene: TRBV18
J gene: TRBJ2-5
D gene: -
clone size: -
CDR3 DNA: TGTGCCAGCTCAGGCCTACAAGAGACCCAGTACTTC
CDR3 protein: CASSGLQETQYF

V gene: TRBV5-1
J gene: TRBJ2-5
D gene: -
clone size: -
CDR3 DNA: TGCGCCAGCAGCTTAGGCCAAGAGACCCAGTACTTC
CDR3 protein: CASSLGQETQYF

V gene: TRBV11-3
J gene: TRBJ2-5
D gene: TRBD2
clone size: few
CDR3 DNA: TGTGCCAGCAGCATTAGCGGGAGAAGAGAGACCCAGTACTTC
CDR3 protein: CASSISGRRETQYF

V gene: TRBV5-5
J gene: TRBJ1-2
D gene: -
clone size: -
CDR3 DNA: TGTGCCAGCGCCCAGCATATCTCGCGAAAGACCTATGGCTACACCTTC
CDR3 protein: CASAQHISRKTYGYTF

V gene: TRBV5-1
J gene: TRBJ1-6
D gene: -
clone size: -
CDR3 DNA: TGCGCCAGCAGCTTGGGGCAGGGGATTAATTCACCCCTCCACTTT
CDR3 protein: CASSLGQGINSPLHF

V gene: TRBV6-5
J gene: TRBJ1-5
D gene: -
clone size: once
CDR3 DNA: TGTGCCAGCAGGGGGTTATACAATCAGCCCCAGCATTTT
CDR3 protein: CASRGLYNQPQHF

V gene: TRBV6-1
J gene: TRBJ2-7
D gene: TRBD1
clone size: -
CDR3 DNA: TGTGCCAGCACTATGTACAGGGGCTACGAGCAGTACTTC
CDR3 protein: CASTMYRGYEQYF

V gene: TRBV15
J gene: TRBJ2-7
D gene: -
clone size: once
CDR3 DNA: TGTGCCACCAGCAGAGAAAGAGGTACGGGGATGACCTACGAGCAGTACTTC
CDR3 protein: CATSRERGTGMTYEQYF

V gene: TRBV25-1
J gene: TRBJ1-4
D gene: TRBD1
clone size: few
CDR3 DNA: TGTGCCAGCAGTGAACGCGAGGGGACAGTGGTTGAAAAACTGTTTTTT
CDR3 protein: CASSEREGTVVEKLFF

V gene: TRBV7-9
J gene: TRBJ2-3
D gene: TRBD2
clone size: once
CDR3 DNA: TGTGCCAGCAGCCTGCGACTAGCGGGAGTATGGAGCACAGATACGCAGTATTTT
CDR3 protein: CASSLRLAGVWSTDTQYF

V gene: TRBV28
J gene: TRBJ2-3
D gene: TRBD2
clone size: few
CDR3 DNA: TGTGCCAGCAGTTCACGCTGGGACGTGACTAGCGGGAAGGATACGCAGTATTTT
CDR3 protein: CASSSRWDVTSGKDTQYF

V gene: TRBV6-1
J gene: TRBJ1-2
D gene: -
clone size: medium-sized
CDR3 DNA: TGTGCCAGCAGTGAGCAGAATAACTATGGCTACACCTTC
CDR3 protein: CASSEQNNYGYTF

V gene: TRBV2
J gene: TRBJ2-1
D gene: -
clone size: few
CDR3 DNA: TGTGCCAGCAGTGGAGGGGGGGGCTCCTACAATGAGCAGTTCTTC
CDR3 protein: CASSGGGGSYNEQFF

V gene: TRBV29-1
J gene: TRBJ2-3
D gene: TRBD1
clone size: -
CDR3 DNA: TGCAGCGTTACACGGACAGGGGCAGATACGCAGTATTTT
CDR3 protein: CSVTRTGADTQYF

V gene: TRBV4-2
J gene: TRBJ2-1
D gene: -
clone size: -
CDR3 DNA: TGTGCCAGCAGCTTGAGGAGCCGCGGGACAGATGGTCGTGAGCAGTTCTTC
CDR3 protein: CASSLRSRGTDGREQFF

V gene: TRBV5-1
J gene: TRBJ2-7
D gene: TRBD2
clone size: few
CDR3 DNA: TGCGCCAGCACGGAGAGACTAGCGGGATACGGGCAAAACGAGCAGTACTTC
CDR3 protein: CASTERLAGYGQNEQYF

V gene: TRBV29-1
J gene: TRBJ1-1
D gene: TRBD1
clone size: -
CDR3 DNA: TGCAGCGTGGTCGACAGGGGACTCTGGGCTGAAGCTTTCTTT
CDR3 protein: CSVVDRGLWAEAFF

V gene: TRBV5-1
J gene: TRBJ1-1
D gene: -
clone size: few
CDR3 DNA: TGCGCCAGCAGCTCCCTCTCAGTCACTGAAGCTTTCTTT
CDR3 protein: CASSSLSVTEAFF

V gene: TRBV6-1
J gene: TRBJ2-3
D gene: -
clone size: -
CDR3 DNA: TGTGCCAGCAGGGACAGACTAGTAGATACGCAGTATTTT
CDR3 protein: CASRDRLVDTQYF

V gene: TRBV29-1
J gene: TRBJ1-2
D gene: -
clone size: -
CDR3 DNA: TGCAGCGTTGAAGAGGGGTTTGGCTACACCTTC
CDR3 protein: CSVEEGFGYTF

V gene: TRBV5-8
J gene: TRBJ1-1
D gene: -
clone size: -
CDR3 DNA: TGTGCCAGCAGCTTGGAGGGGGGGGTCACCCAAGCTTTCTTT
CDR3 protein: CASSLEGGVTQAFF

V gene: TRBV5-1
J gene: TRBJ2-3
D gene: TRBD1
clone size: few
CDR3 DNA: TGCGCCAGCAGCCTCGGACAGGGGGCAAGCACAGATACGCAGTATTTT
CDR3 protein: CASSLGQGASTDTQYF

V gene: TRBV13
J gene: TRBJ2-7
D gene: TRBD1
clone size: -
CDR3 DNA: TGTGCCAGCAGCTTGGGACAGGCTTCCTACGAGCAGTACTTC
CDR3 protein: CASSLGQASYEQYF

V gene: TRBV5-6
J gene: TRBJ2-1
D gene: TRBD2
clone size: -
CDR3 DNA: TGTGCCAGCAGACTAATAGCGGGAGGTAGCTACAATGAGCAGTTCTTC
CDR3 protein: CASRLIAGGSYNEQFF

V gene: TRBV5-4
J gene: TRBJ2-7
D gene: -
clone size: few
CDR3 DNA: TGTGCCAGCAGCCTACTCCATTTTCGGCAGTACTTC
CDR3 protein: CASSLLHFRQYF

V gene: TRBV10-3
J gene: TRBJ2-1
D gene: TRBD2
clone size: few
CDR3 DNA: TGTGCCATCAGTGGACTAGCGGGATACAATGAGCAGTTCTTC
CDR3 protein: CAISGLAGYNEQFF

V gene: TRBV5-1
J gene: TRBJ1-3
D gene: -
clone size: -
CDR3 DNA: TGCGCCAGCAGCTTAGGGGGGATCGGAAACACCATATATTTT
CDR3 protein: CASSLGGIGNTIYF

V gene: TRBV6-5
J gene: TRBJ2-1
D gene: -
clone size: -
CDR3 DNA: TGTGCCAGCAGTATAACAGGGAGCTCCTACAATGAGCAGTTCTTC
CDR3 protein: CASSITGSSYNEQFF

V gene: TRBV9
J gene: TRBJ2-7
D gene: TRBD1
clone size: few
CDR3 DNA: TGTGCCAGCAGCGTAGAAGGGACAGGGGGCAACGAGCAGTACTTC
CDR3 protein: CASSVEGTGGNEQYF

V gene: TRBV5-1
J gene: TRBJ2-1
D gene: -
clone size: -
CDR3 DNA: TGCGCCAGCAGCTTCAGGGGCGGCACCTACAATGAGCAGTTCTTC
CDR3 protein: CASSFRGGTYNEQFF

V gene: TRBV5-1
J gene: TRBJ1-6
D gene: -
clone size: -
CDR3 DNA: TGCGCCAGCAGCTTGGAAGGCAACTTCTATAATTCACCCCTCCACTTT
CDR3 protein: CASSLEGNFYNSPLHF

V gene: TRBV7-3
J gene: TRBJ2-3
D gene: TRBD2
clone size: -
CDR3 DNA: TGTGCCAGCAGCTTGATAGGGACTAGCGGGACCATAGGGGGAGATACGCAGTATTTT
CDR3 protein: CASSLIGTSGTIGGDTQYF

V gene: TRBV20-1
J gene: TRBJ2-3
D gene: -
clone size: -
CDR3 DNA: TGCAGTGTCCCCCCCGCAGATACGCAGTATTTT
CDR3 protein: CSVPPADTQYF

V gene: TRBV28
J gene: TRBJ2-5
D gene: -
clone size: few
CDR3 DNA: TGTGCCAGCAGTTTTCAGGGTGGAGGGACCCAGTACTTC
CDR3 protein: CASSFQGGGTQYF

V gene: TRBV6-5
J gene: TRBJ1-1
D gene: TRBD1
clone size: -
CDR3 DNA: TGTGCCAGCAGCGAACTTCAGGGGGACACTGAAGCTTTCTTT
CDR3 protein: CASSELQGDTEAFF

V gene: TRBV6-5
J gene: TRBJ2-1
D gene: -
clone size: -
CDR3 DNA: TGTGCCAGCAGGGGGGACACCTCCTACAATGAGCAGTTCTTC
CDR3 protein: CASRGDTSYNEQFF

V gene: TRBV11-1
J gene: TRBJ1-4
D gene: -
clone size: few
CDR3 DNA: TGTGCCAGCAGCCCTATAGCCCGCATAAAACTGTTTTTT
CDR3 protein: CASSPIARIKLFF

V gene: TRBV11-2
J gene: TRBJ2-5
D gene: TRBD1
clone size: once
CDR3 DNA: TGTGCCAGCAGCTTAGCCGGCAGGGGGAGTGAGACCCAGTACTTC
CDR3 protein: CASSLAGRGSETQYF

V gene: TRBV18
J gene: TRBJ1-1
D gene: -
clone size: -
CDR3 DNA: TGTGCCAGCTCACCGAGGTACAAGAACACTGAAGCTTTCTTT
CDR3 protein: CASSPRYKNTEAFF

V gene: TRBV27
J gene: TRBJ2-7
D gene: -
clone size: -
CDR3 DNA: TGTGCCAGCTCCACCTTCTCAGGGTTGGGGCTCGAGCAGTACTTC
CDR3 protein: CASSTFSGLGLEQYF

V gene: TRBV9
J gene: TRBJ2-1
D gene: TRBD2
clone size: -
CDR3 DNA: TGTGCCAGCAGCGAGGGAGCGGGGTCCCCGAGCTACAATGAGCAGTTCTTC
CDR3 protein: CASSEGAGSPSYNEQFF

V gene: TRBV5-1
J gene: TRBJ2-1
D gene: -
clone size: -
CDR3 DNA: TGCGCCAGCAGCTTCCTAAAACCCAATGAGCAGTTCTTC
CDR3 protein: CASSFLKPNEQFF

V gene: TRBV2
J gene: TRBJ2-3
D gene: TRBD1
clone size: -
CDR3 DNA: TGTGCCAGAGGACAGGGACTCACAGATACGCAGTATTTT
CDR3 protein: CARGQGLTDTQYF

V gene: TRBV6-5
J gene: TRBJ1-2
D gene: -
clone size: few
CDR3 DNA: TGTGCCAGCAGATCCCACAGGGCGAACTATGGCTACACCTTC
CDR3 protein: CASRSHRANYGYTF

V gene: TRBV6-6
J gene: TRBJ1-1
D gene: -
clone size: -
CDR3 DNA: TGTGCCAGCAGTTACCGGGACGGTGAAGCTTTCTTT
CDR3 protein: CASSYRDGEAFF

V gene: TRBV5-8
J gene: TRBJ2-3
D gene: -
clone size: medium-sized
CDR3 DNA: TGTGCCAGCAGCTTCAGGACACCATATACGCAGTATTTT
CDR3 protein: CASSFRTPYTQYF

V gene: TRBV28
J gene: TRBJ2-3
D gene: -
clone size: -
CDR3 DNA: TGTGCCAGCAGTCCCTCGGCTAGGAATACGCAGTATTTT
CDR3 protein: CASSPSARNTQYF

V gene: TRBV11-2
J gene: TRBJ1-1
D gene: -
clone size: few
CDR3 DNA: TGTGCCAGCAGCTTCGGGAACACTGAAGCTTTCTTT
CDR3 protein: CASSFGNTEAFF

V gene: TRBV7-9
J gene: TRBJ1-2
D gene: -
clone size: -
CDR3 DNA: TGTGCCAGCACCCAAACAGGGATCGCTGGCGACTACACCTTC
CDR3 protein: CASTQTGIAGDYTF

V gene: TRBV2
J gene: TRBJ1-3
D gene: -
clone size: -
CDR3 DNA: TGTGCCAGCAGTAGGGGTTATCGGGGGCGCTCTGGAAACACCATATATTTT
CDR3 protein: CASSRGYRGRSGNTIYF

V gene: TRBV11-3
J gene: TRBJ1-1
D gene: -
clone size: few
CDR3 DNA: TGTGCCAGCAGCTTATCAGGAATAGGTGAAGCTTTCTTT
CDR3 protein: CASSLSGIGEAFF

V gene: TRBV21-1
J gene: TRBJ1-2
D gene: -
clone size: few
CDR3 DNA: TGTGCCAGCAGCAAAGTGCTGGGTCGTAGTTTTAACTATGGCTACACCTTC
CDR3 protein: CASSKVLGRSFNYGYTF

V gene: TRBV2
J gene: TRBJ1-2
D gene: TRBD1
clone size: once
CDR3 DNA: TGTGCCAGCAGTGAACCTTTTTTGGGACAGGGAGATGGCTACACCTTC
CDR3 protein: CASSEPFLGQGDGYTF

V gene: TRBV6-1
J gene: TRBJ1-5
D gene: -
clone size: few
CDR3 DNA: TGTGCCAGCAGTGAATACCTCGGTGGCAATCAGCCCCAGCATTTT
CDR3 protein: CASSEYLGGNQPQHF

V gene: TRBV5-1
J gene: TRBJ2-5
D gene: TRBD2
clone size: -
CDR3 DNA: TGCGCCAGCAGTTCCAATAGGGCTAGCGGGACGAGCGTTGGGGAGACCCAGTACTTC
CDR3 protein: CASSSNRASGTSVGETQYF

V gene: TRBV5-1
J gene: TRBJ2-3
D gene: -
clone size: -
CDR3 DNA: TGCGCCAGTGGGGTGGACAGCCTAACAGATACGCAGTATTTT
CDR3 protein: CASGVDSLTDTQYF